The next 7 T cell receptor beta chains were all read from a single sample in a study of CXCR3-negative and CXCR3-positive naive CD8 T cells. Libraries of TRB cDNA were made by 5' RACE and carried UMIs. For each CDR3 protein, TCRdb gives one entry from its re-call of the 5' RACE reads, without DNA. The specimen's table records tens of thousands of distinct CDR3 sequences. The source material was naive CXCR3- CD8+ T cells from blood. Regarding subset: CD45RO-CCR7+CD27+CD95- naive CD8+ T cells lacking CXCR3 (TNR3-). These receptors came from a human donor in good health. Some clones in this sample may be carry-over from other donors' samples.

This chain links TRBV27 with TRBJ2-5; TCRdb proposes TRBD1, but this gene call is untestable without DNA. Germline-derived CDR1 and CDR2 are MNHEY and SMNVEV (reference sequence). The CDR3 loop spans 16 amino acids. The CDR3 protein is CASSPGDRGLQETQYF.

The rearrangement joins TRBV6-6 to TRBJ2-1; TCRdb picks TRBD2, but there is no DNA to check that call. The CDR3 is made up of 14 amino acids. Germline lookup yields CDR1 MNHNY and CDR2 SVGAGI (reference sequence). CDR3 amino acids: CATQLATSYNEQFF.

The rearrangement uses TRBV3-1 and TRBJ2-7; TCRdb's D gene call, TRBD2, goes unchecked for lack of DNA. The CDR3 has 14 residues. Germline CDR1 is LGHDT and CDR2 is YNNKEL (reference sequence). The CDR3 is CASSHRWGENEQYF.

The chain uses TRBV5-1 and TRBJ1-1. CDR1 is SGHRS and CDR2 is YFSETQ in the germline V gene. This CDR3 contains 11 residues. CDR3 sequence reads: CASSLGEEAFF. Filled out from reference TRBV5-1 and TRBJ1-1, the complete variable domain reads KAGVTQTPRYLIKTRGQQVTLSCSPISGHRSVSWYQQTPGQGLQFLFEYFSETQRNKGNFPGRFSGRQFSNSRSEMNVSTLELGDSALYLCASSLGEEAFFGQGTRLTVV.

The CDR3: CASTVRGDITDTQYF. The rearrangement uses TRBV6-2 or TRBV6-3 and TRBJ2-3; without DNA, the TCRdb call of TRBD1 cannot be checked. The CDR3 covers 15 residues. Per the germline V gene, CDR1 is MNHEY and CDR2 is SVGEGT.

This sequence joins TRBV29-1 and TRBJ2-3; absent DNA, TCRdb's TRBD1 call cannot be checked. The CDR3 is 12 amino acids. CDR1 and CDR2 (germline): SQVTM, ANQGSEA. This CDR3 is CSVRGAEDTQYF.

The V and J genes are TRBV7-3 and TRBJ2-1. Germline V gene data show CDR1 as SGHTA and CDR2 as FQGTGA. The CDR3 contains 13 residues. The CDR3 sequence: CASSFAAYNEQFF.